This T cell receptor beta chain was observed in a study of control samples from healthy donors and cancer patients. The CDR3 is 22 residues long. With V trimmed by 0 bases and J by 4 bases, 26 bases remained unmatched. The germline CDR1 and CDR2 sequences are SGHRS and YFSETQ. Here immunoSEQ multiplex PCR was the method, and the copy in TCRdb shows in-frame clones only, minus some. Of around 120,000 clones in the sample, more than 70% were seen once. This clonotype was sampled from a man aged 35-49 years in good health. The sequencing sample was made of blood. The genes are TRBV5-1 and TRBJ1-2, with 8 bases that match TRBD1. The CDR3 region is CASSLAFKRFIRGPTSLYGYTF. In nucleotides, the CDR3 is TGCGCCAGCAGCTTGGCCTTTAAAAGGTTTATCAGGGGGCCGACCTCACTCTATGGCTACACCTTC.